The source of this T cell receptor (beta chain) is a study of CD8+ T cells in alopecia areata. For the study at large: At a dose of 5 to 10 mg twice daily, oral tofacitinib was given to treated patients. Study-wide points: Tofacitinib significantly decreased scalp clonality and expanded CD8+ clones among top 100.

With regard to this clone: What it recognizes is unknown.

Treatment defined: oral pan-JAK inhibitor, 5-10 mg twice daily. Lesional scalp tissue (obtained by punch biopsy) and peripheral blood were collected from alopecia areata patients. PBMCs, the starting material, were the source of sorted CD4+ and CD8+ T cells. Germline V gene lookup returns CDR1 SGDLS and CDR2 YYNGEE. The CDR3 is 16 amino acids. J lost 7 bases, V lost 3 bases, and 5 bases had no gene match. RNA extraction and reverse transcription yielded cDNA as sequencing template. Only in-frame clones appear in the TCRdb table, and some are missing; sequencing was by immunoSEQ multiplex PCR. Of about 160,000 clones listed, approximately 65% are singletons.

Sequencing was performed on CD4+ T cells sorted from blood, taken at week 4, from a patient treated with tofacitinib. The chain links TRBV9 to TRBJ2-2, with TRBD2 identical over 14 bases. This receptor was taken from a human donor with alopecia areata. The CDR3, as DNA: TGTGCCAGCAGCGCGAGGGGACTAGCGGGGGTCGGGGAGCTGTTTTTT. Its translation: CASSARGLAGVGELFF.